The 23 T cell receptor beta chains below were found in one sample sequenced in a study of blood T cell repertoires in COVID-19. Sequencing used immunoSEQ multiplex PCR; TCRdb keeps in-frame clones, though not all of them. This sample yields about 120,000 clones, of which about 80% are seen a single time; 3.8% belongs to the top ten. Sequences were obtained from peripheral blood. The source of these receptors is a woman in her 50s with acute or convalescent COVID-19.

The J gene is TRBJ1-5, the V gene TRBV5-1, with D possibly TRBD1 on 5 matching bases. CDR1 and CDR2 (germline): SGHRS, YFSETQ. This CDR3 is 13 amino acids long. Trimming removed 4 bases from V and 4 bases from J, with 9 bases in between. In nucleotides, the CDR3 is TGCGCCAGCAGCAAAAACAGGAATCAGCCCCAGCATTTT. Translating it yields CASSKNRNQPQHF.

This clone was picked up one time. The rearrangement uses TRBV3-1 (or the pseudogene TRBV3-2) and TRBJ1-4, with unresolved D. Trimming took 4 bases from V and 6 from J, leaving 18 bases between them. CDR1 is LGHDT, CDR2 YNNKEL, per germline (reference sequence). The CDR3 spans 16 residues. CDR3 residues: CASSRKEAARDEKLFF. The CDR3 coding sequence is TGTGCCAGCAGCCGTAAAGAGGCCGCTCGGGATGAAAAACTGTTTTTT.

The CDR3 sequence is CASSSGGMSQETQYF. For the CDR3, the DNA is TGCGCCAGCAGTTCAGGGGGCATGAGCCAAGAGACCCAGTACTTC. The chain combines TRBV5-1 with TRBJ2-5, with 8 bases fitting TRBD1. Trimming at V came to 5 bases and at J to 1 base, leaving 7 bases not matched to a gene. The CDR3 contains 15 residues. Germline V gene sequence: CDR1 SGHRS, CDR2 YFSETQ.

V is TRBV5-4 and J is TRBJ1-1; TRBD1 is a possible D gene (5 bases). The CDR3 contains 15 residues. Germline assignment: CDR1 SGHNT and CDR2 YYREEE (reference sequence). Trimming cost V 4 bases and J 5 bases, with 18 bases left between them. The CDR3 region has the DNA TGTGCCAGCAGCACCGCGGGGGGTGGATATACTGAAGCTTTCTTT. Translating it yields CASSTAGGGYTEAFF.

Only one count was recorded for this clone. The CDR3 nucleotides are TGTGCCAGCAGTTCCTCCAGGCGTGAGCAGTTCTTC. Protein sequence: CASSSSRREQFF. The rearrangement uses TRBV12-3 or TRBV12-4 and TRBJ2-1; unclear D gene. Trimming shortened V by 4 bases and J by 9 bases, and 10 bases separated the two germline ends. The CDR3 is 12 amino acids.

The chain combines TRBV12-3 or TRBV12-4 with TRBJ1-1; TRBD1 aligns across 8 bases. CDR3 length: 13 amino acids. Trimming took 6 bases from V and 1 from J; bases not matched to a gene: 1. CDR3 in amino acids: CASRGTGNTEAFF. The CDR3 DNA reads TGTGCCAGCAGAGGGACAGGGAACACTGAAGCTTTCTTT.

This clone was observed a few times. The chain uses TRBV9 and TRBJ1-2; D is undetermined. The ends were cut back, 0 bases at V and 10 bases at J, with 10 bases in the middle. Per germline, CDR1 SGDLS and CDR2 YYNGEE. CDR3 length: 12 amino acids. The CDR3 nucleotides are TGTGCCAGCAGCGTAGATAACGGTGACTACACCTTC. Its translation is CASSVDNGDYTF.

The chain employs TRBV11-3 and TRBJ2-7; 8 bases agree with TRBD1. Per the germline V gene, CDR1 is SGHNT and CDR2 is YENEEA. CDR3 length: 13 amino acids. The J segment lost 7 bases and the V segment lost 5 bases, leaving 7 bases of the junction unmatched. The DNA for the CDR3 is TGTGCCAGCAGCCTGGACAGGGAAGGAGAGCAGTACTTC. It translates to CASSLDREGEQYF.

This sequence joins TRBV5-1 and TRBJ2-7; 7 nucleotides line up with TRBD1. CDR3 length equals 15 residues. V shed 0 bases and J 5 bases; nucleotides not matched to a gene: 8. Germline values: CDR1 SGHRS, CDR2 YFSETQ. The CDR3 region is CASSLAVTGFDEQYF. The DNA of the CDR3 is TGCGCCAGCAGCTTGGCCGTGACAGGGTTCGACGAGCAGTACTTC.

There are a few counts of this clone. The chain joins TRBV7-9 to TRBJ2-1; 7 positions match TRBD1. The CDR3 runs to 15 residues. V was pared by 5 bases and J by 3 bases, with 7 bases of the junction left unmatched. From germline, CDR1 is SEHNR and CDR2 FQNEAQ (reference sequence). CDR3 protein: CASSHRDRNYNEQFF. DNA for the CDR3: TGTGCCAGCAGCCACCGGGACAGAAACTACAATGAGCAGTTCTTC.

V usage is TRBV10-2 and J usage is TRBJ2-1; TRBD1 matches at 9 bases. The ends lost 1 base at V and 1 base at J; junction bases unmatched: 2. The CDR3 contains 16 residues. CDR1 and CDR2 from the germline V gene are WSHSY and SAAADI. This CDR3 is CASSEWGQGSYNEQFF. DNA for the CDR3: TGCGCCAGCAGTGAGTGGGGACAGGGATCCTACAATGAGCAGTTCTTC.

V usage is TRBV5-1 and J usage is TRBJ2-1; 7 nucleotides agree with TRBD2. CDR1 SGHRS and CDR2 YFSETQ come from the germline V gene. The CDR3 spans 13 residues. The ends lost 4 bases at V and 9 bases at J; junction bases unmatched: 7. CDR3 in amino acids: CASSPGTTSEQFF. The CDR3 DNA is TGCGCCAGCAGCCCCGGGACTACTAGTGAGCAGTTCTTC.

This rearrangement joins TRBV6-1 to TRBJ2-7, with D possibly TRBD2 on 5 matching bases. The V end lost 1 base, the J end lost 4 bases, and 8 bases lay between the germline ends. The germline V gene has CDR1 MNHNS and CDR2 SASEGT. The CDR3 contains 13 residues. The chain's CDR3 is CASSEGTPYEQYF. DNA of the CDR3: TGTGCCAGCAGTGAAGGGACTCCTTACGAGCAGTACTTC.

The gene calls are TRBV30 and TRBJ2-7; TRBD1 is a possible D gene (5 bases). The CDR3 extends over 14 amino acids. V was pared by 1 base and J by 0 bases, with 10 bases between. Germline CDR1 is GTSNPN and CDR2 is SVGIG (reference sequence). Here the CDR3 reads CAWSGQTISYEQYF. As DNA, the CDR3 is TGTGCCTGGAGTGGACAGACGATCTCCTACGAGCAGTACTTC.

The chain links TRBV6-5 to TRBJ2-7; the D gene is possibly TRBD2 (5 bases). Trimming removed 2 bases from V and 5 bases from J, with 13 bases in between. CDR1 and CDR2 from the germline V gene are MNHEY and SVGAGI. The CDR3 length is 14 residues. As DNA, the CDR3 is TGTGCCAGCAGTTACGGGTGGGCTAGCCACGAGCAGTACTTC. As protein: CASSYGWASHEQYF.

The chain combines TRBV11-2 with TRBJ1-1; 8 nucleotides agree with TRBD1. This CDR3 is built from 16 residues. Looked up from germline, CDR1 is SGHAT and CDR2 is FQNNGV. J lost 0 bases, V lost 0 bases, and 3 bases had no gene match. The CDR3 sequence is CASSLDGQGLNTEAFF. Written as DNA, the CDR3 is TGTGCCAGCAGCTTAGACGGACAGGGTCTGAACACTGAAGCTTTCTTT.

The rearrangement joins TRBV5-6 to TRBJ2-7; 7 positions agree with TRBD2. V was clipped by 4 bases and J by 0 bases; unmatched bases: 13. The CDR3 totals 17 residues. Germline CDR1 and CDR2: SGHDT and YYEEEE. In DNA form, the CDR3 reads TGTGCCAGCAGCCTTTTCGCTAGCGGCACCAGCTCCTACGAGCAGTACTTC. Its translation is CASSLFASGTSSYEQYF.

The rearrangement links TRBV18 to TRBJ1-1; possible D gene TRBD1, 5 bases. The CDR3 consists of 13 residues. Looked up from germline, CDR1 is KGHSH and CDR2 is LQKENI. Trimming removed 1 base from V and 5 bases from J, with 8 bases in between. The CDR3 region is CASSPQGRTEAFF. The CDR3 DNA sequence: TGTGCCAGCTCACCACAGGGGCGAACTGAAGCTTTCTTT.

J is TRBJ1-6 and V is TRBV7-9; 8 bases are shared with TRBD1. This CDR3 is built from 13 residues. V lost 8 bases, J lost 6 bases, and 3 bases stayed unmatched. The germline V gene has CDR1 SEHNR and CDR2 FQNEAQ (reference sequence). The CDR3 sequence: CASGGQGNSPLHF. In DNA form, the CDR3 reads TGTGCCAGCGGAGGACAGGGTAATTCACCCCTCCACTTT.

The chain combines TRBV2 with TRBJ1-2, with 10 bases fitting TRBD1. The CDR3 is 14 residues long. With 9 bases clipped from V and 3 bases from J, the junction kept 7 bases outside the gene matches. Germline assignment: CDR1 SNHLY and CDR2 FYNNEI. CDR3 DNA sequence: TGTGCCAGTTATTCCGGGACAGGGGACTATGGCTACACCTTC. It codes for CASYSGTGDYGYTF. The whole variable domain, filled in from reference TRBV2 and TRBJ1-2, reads EPEVTQTPSHQVTQMGQEVILRCVPISNHLYFYWYRQILGQKVEFLVSFYNNEISEKSEIFDDQFSVERPDGSNFTLKIRSTKLEDSAMYFCASYSGTGDYGYTFGSGTRLTVV.

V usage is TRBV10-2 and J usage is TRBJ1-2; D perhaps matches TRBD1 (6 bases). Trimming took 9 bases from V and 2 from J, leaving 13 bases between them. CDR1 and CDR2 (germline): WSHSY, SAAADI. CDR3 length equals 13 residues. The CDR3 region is CASRLGANYGYTF. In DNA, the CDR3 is TGCGCCAGTAGGCTGGGGGCGAACTATGGCTACACCTTC.

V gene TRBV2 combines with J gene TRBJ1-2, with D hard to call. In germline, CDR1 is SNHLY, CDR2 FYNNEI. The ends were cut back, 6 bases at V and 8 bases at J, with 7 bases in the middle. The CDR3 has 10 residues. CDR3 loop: CASSTEGYTF. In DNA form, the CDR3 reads TGTGCCAGCAGCACTGAAGGCTACACCTTC.

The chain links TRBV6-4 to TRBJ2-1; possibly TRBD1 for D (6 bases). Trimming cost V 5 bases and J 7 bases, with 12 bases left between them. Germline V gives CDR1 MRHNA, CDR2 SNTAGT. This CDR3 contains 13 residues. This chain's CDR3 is CASSKGQLNEQFF. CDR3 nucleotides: TGTGCCAGCAGTAAAGGACAGTTAAATGAGCAGTTCTTC.